The next 7 T cell receptor beta chains were all read from a single sample in a study of regulatory T cells in long-lasting Graves disease. For TCR beta, libraries came from iRepertoire HTBI primers and Arm-PCR of CDR3 regions. TCRdb processed the multiplex PCR reads anew with MiXCR; each CDR3 protein has one entry. The table records around 500,000 distinct CDR3 sequences, about 15% of them present only once. The sample's time point: newly diagnosed GD, antithyroid drugs for less than 3 months. Researchers made the TCR library from RNA that was extracted from PBMCs. The data also belong to a second study, concerning T cells in Graves' hyperthyroidism and ophthalmopathy.

The sequencing used peripheral blood mononuclear cells (PBMCs), collected at new diagnosis, from a patient treated with antithyroid drugs. Receptor source: a woman aged 40-60 years with Graves disease.

This chain links TRBV5-1 with TRBJ1-4, with 8 bases aligning to TRBD1. Germline trimming cut 0 bases from V and 3 bases from J; bases unmatched to any gene: 7. Germline-derived CDR1 and CDR2 are SGHRS and YFSETQ. This CDR3 has 17 amino acids. For the CDR3, the DNA is TGCGCCAGCAGCTTGGTTCAGGGGGCGAAGGCTAATGAAAAACTGTTTTTT. Amino acid sequence: CASSLVQGAKANEKLFF.

The chain employs TRBV12-3 or TRBV12-4 and TRBJ2-1; the match to TRBD1 covers 12 bases. Trimming took 3 bases from V and 7 from J; bases not matched to a gene: 4. The CDR3 has 15 amino acids. The CDR3 spells CASSFRDRGPNEQFF. CDR3 nucleotides: TGTGCCAGCAGTTTCAGGGACAGGGGGCCGAATGAGCAGTTCTTC.

This clonotype was found many times. The chain employs TRBV12-3 or TRBV12-4 and TRBJ1-1; 7 nucleotides align to TRBD1. CDR3 length equals 16 residues. V dropped 5 bases and J dropped 4; count of bases not matched to a gene: 13. This chain's CDR3 is CASSPLPDREGTEAFF. In DNA, the CDR3 is TGTGCCAGCAGTCCCCTCCCAGACAGGGAGGGCACTGAAGCTTTCTTT.

This clonotype was counted at least ten times. The V and J genes are TRBV7-3 and TRBJ2-1; D perhaps matches TRBD1 (8 bases). V dropped 3 bases and J dropped 7 bases, with 13 bases sitting between them. The CDR3 is 14 residues long. Germline V gene sequence: CDR1 SGHTA, CDR2 FQGTGA. The CDR3 nucleotides are TGTGCCAGCAGCTTTACAGGGGGGGGAAATGAGCAGTTCTTC. Encoded protein: CASSFTGGGNEQFF.

About this clonotype: A read error may produce the germline difference seen at one junction end. CDR3 DNA sequence: TGTGCCGGCAGGCCGACAGGGGTTGGTTCAGATACGCAGTATTTT. Translation: CAGRPTGVGSDTQYF. The V and J genes are TRBV12-3 or TRBV12-4 and TRBJ2-3; 8 positions match TRBD1. The CDR3 is 15 residues long.

The rearrangement links TRBV5-5 to TRBJ1-5, with TRBD1 matching 8 bases. V lost 4 bases to trimming and J lost 3 bases; unmatched junction nucleotides: 3. CDR3 length: 14 amino acids. Looked up from germline, CDR1 is SGHKS and CDR2 is YYEKEE (reference sequence). The CDR3 region is CASSPGQVNQPQHF. The CDR3 nucleotides read TGTGCCAGCAGCCCGGGACAGGTCAATCAGCCCCAGCATTTT. Together with reference TRBV5-5 and TRBJ1-5, the CDR3 gives the full variable domain: DAGVTQSPTHLIKTRGQQVTLRCSPISGHKSVSWYQQVLGQGPQFIFQYYEKEERGRGNFPDRFSARQFPNYSSELNVNALLLGDSALYLCASSPGQVNQPQHFGDGTRLSIL.

This clonotype was seen only a few times. This chain uses TRBV11-2 with TRBJ2-7; D is perhaps TRBD2 (5 bases). The CDR3 has 15 amino acids. Per germline, CDR1 SGHAT and CDR2 FQNNGV. V lost 3 bases, J lost 6 bases, and 18 bases lay in between. In DNA, the CDR3 is TGTGCCAGCAGCTTCGATCTAGCCGGCGGTCGCGAGCAGTACTTC. Protein product: CASSFDLAGGREQYF.